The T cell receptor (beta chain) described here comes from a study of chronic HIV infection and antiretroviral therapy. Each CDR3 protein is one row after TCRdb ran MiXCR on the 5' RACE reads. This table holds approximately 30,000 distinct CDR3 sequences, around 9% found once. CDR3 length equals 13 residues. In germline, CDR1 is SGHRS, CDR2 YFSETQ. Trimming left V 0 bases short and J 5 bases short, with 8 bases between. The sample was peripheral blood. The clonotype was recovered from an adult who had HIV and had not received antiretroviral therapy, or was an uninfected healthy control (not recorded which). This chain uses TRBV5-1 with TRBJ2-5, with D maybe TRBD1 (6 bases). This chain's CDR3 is CASSLVQGETQYF. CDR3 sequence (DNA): TGCGCCAGCAGCTTGGTCCAGGGGGAGACCCAGTACTTC.